This TCR beta chain was found in a study of blood T cell repertoires in COVID-19. Profiled with immunoSEQ multiplex PCR; TCRdb holds only in-frame clones, not every one. This table has 120,000 to 150,000 clones, 80% appearing once. The CDR3 loop spans 13 amino acids. Trimming shortened V by 7 bases and J by 8 bases, and 14 bases separated the two germline ends. Germline V lookup: CDR1 SGHAT, CDR2 FQNNGV. The sample comprised peripheral blood. The source of this sequence is a man aged 60-69 years with active or convalescent COVID-19. The chain recombines TRBV11-2 with TRBJ1-4; D perhaps matches TRBD1 (6 bases). The CDR3 sequence is CASTTQGGEKLFF. The DNA of the CDR3 is TGTGCCAGCACCACACAGGGAGGGGAAAAACTGTTTTTT.